This T cell receptor beta chain stems from a study of blood T cells in healthy people across ages (dated by TCRdb to between 2015 and 2016). At the level of the whole study: In model experiments, roughly one uniquely barcoded TCR beta cDNA molecule per two T cells was captured by template switching. The study measured age-related changes in TCR beta repertoire diversity using deep sequencing normalized with unique cDNA molecular identifiers. The donors were split into four age groups: young (average around 16 years), middle-aged (39), aged (more than 60) and long-lived (more than 80). To avoid experimental bias, donors of different ages were distributed randomly across sequencing lanes. For two donors (one aged 18 to 30 and one aged 80 or older), the study analyzed two additional independent replicas of 1 million unique cDNA reads from the same blood draw. Summary of the overall study and its limitations: Conclusive comparison of naive and antigen-experienced compartments was prevented by the profiling of bulk unsorted PBMCs. Because the CMV infection status of the donors was unknown, age-related changes in expanded clonotypes may potentially have been confounded. Compared with the aged group, more naive CD4+ T cells, fewer expanded clones and increased TCR diversity were shown by the long-lived group, suggesting age selection. Observed TCR beta diversity correlated strongly with the percentage of naive T cells measured by flow cytometry. Observed TCR beta diversity per million T cells fell roughly linearly with age, and a significant reduction was already apparent by age around 36. Estimates of total diversity from one million sequenced T cells were regarded as lower bounds and underestimates.

With regard to this clonotype: Its cognate antigen has yet to be identified. Within one base of it there is no much larger clone, and no base qualities were kept.

Compared with germline, V lacks 5 bases and J lacks 5 bases; bases without a gene match: 3. From the cysteine through the phenylalanine, the CDR3 covers 13 amino acids. Only CDR3 DNA is held: 39 bases, read in frame from base 1. Taken from the germline V gene, the CDR1 and CDR2 loops are LGHNA and YNFKEQ. The roughly 42 donors, aged about 6 to 95 years, were systemically healthy Caucasian individuals from Russia. About 9.1 milliliters of peripheral blood were collected from each donor into EDTA-treated Vacutainer tubes. PBMCs were isolated by Ficoll-Paque density-gradient centrifugation, with at least 6 million obtained per sample. Trizol reagent was used to extract total RNA from the PBMCs, yielding at least 5.5 micrograms per sample. The percentages of naive CD45RAhigh/CD27high T cells were determined by flow cytometry on a PBMC aliquot from every donor. Libraries came from 5' RACE. Sequenced on an Illumina HiSeq 2500. A second 7 to 11 cycle PCR used a sample-barcoded 5' primer and a J-beta primer mix. Each TCR beta cDNA molecule received a unique molecular identifier from a template-switch 5' adaptor carrying 12 random nucleotides. At least 2.5 million CDR3-containing paired-end reads were obtained from each sample. First-strand cDNA was synthesized from all RNA with the Mint cDNA synthesis kit, primed by a TRBC-specific oligonucleotide. Following uracil-DNA glycosylase treatment, a first 18-cycle PCR with universal primers M1SS and BC2_uni_R was performed on all cDNA. Concerning the study's data processing: For normalization, 1 million high-quality reads were randomly selected from each sample, with every read carrying a distinct molecular identifier. Reads sharing molecular identifiers were discarded rather than binned into consensus sequences. MiTCR, set to a Q25 quality threshold and the strictest error-elimination algorithm, was used for CDR3 identification, clonotype clustering and error correction. A nonparametric unseen species model using Euler transformation provided a lower-bound estimate of total TCR beta diversity. TCRdb reworked the public reads: Q25 trimming with fastp, MiXCR clone assembly, productive beta chains retained. Duplicate CDR3 protein sequences are folded into a single record with the most common DNA and genes. It is TCRdb's table, rather than the study itself, that gives the V and J calls and clone size. This sample lists almost 800,000 distinct CDR3 sequences; 55% to 70% were detected once. The biggest ten clones account for roughly 22% of the sample.

The chain is made from TRBV4-2 and TRBJ2-3, with 8 middle bases fitting TRBD1. The sequenced material came from blood. The TCR comes from a man aged 25-45 years in good health. The CDR3 is CASSRQGLDTQYF. The nucleotide sequence reads TGTGCCAGCAGCAGACAGGGGTTAGATACGCAGTATTTT.